The 30 T cell receptor beta chains listed next were all sequenced from one sample in a study of follicular helper T cells after annual influenza vaccination. Noted time point: 2015-2016 season, pre-vaccination. Measured with immunoSEQ multiplex PCR; TCRdb has only the in-frame clones, and not every one. Among some 1,700 clones listed, roughly 80% were seen once. The sample in question was CXCR5+ CD38- circulating T follicular helper cells from blood, obtained on the day of influenza vaccination. The subset was: circulating Tfh, non-naive CD4+CXCR5+PD-1+ (ICOS+CD38+ or ICOS-CD38-). These receptors originate from an adult who received the influenza vaccine.

The genes are TRBV28 and TRBJ1-1; 7 bases align to TRBD1. Losses at the gene ends were 6 bases for V and 0 bases for J; bases not matched to a gene: 1. There are 13 residues in the CDR3. Germline CDR1 reads MDHEN; CDR2 reads SYDVKM. The CDR3 sequence: CASRGTVNTEAFF. The CDR3 bases are TGTGCCAGCAGAGGGACAGTGAACACTGAAGCTTTCTTT.

The gene calls are TRBV11-2 and TRBJ2-7; 8 nucleotides agree with TRBD1. The CDR3 runs to 15 residues. Germline V CDR1 and CDR2: SGHAT, FQNNGV. The V gene end was trimmed by 5 bases and the J gene end by 3 bases; junction bases not matched to a gene: 9. CDR3 sequence reads: CASSGGTGDSYEQYF. CDR3 bases: TGTGCCAGCAGCGGGGGGACAGGCGATAGCTACGAGCAGTACTTC.

The V call is TRBV7-2, the J call TRBJ2-1; TRBD2 matches at 10 bases. Trimming cost V 5 bases and J 7 bases; bases outside gene matches: 14. CDR1 SGHTA and CDR2 FQGNSA come from the germline V gene. The CDR3 extends over 17 amino acids. The DNA of the CDR3 is TGTGCCAGCAGCCCACCCTCAGCGGGGGGGATAACTAATGAGCAGTTCTTC. As protein: CASSPPSAGGITNEQFF.

The chain employs TRBV18 and TRBJ2-7; 8 bases fit TRBD1. Germline lookup yields CDR1 KGHSH and CDR2 LQKENI. The CDR3 spans 15 residues. The junction had 13 bases not matched to a gene; V was cut back by 5 bases and J by 7 bases. The CDR3 sequence: CASSEGTGFSREQYF. The CDR3 bases are TGTGCCAGCTCAGAGGGGACAGGATTTTCCCGGGAGCAGTACTTC.

This clone was counted a few times. This chain links TRBV4-2 with TRBJ1-2; D perhaps matches TRBD1 (5 bases). V lost 1 base to trimming and J lost 4 bases, with 13 bases between them. Germline V gene lookup returns CDR1 LGHNA and CDR2 YNFKEQ. The CDR3 runs 15 residues. The CDR3 coding sequence is TGTGCCAGCAGCCAAGGGGGCAGGGATAGCTATGGCTACACCTTC. Translated, it gives CASSQGGRDSYGYTF.

The rearrangement uses TRBV15 and TRBJ1-5; weak D call: TRBD1 (5 bases). This CDR3 comprises 13 residues. Trimming took off 4 bases at V and 4 bases at J, with 8 bases between the two ends. Germline CDR1 is LNHNV and CDR2 is YYDKDF (reference sequence). CDR3 residues: CATSTQGNQPQHF. Written as DNA, the CDR3 is TGTGCCACCAGCACCCAGGGTAATCAGCCCCAGCATTTT.

The rearrangement uses TRBV1 and TRBJ1-2. TRBV1 is classified as a pseudogene. CDR3 length: 14 residues. This CDR3 is CTSSIVRKTYGYTF. The CDR3 region has the DNA TGCACCAGCAGCATTGTGCGAAAGACCTATGGCTACACCTTC.

The rearrangement uses TRBV5-1 and TRBJ2-1; D might be TRBD1 (5 bases). Germline V lookup: CDR1 SGHRS, CDR2 YFSETQ. CDR3 length: 14 residues. Trimming cost V 4 bases and J 8 bases, with 16 bases left between them. CDR3 bases: TGCGCCAGCAGCCCGCGACAGAGATTGGATGAGCAGTTCTTC. This gives the protein CASSPRQRLDEQFF.

The chain couples TRBV7-8 to TRBJ2-5; the match to TRBD2 covers 9 bases. The end of the DNA is better explained by TRBJ2-7, so the J call may be wrong. The CDR3 is made up of 15 amino acids. The germline CDR1 and CDR2 sequences are SGHVS and FQNEAQ. The CDR3 region is CASSRLAGNTYEQYF. CDR3 bases: TGTGCCAGCAGTCGTCTAGCGGGGAATACCTACGAGCAGTACTTC.

The chain uses TRBV7-8 and TRBJ2-7, with D maybe TRBD1 (6 bases). This CDR3 is 12 amino acids long. Trimming pared 3 bases from V and 9 bases from J, leaving 12 bases between. Germline V gene sequence: CDR1 SGHVS, CDR2 FQNEAQ. The CDR3: CASSFNRDGQYF. The CDR3 region has the DNA TGTGCCAGCAGCTTCAACAGGGACGGGCAGTACTTC.

This chain joins TRBV19 and TRBJ1-2; TRBD1 might be the D (5 bases). Trimming removed 6 bases at V and 4 bases at J, with 18 bases between. CDR1 and CDR2 from the germline V gene are LNHDA and SQIVND (reference sequence). The CDR3 extends over 15 amino acids. In DNA, the CDR3 is TGTGCCAGTAGCGGGGCCTCAGCCGGGGGCTATGGCTACACCTTC. Translating gives CASSGASAGGYGYTF.

The chain joins TRBV5-1 to TRBJ2-5; D may match TRBD1 or TRBD2 (5 bases each). The germline V and J ends were trimmed by 0 bases and 5 bases, with 14 bases remaining between them. Per the germline V gene, CDR1 is SGHRS and CDR2 is YFSETQ. The CDR3 is 15 amino acids. CDR3 sequence: CASSLAGAEQETQYF. The CDR3 DNA reads TGCGCCAGCAGCTTGGCCGGGGCCGAGCAGGAGACCCAGTACTTC.

CDR3 residues: CSVEDGRVKGNTIYF. For the CDR3, the DNA is TGCAGCGTTGAAGATGGCAGGGTGAAAGGAAACACCATATATTTT. The rearrangement uses TRBV29-1 and TRBJ1-3; possible D gene TRBD1, 5 bases. This CDR3 contains 15 residues. Trimming took 0 bases from V and 4 from J, leaving 13 bases between them. CDR1 is SQVTM, CDR2 ANQGSEA, per germline.

This clone showed up just a few times. The chain links TRBV6-1 to TRBJ1-6; a weak D match, TRBD1 (5 bases). The germline CDR1 and CDR2 sequences are MNHNS and SASEGT. The CDR3 extends over 15 amino acids. V gave up 4 bases and J gave up 8 bases, with 15 bases separating them. The CDR3 spells CASSVRVGGDSPLHF. The CDR3 DNA reads TGTGCCAGCAGTGTCAGGGTCGGAGGGGATTCACCCCTCCACTTT.

This chain connects TRBV11-2 to TRBJ2-5, with D maybe TRBD2 (7 bases). This CDR3 has 16 amino acids. Trimming cost V 0 bases and J 4 bases, with 15 bases left between them. Germline V gives CDR1 SGHAT, CDR2 FQNNGV. CDR3 sequence: CASSLDQGGGRETQYF. In nucleotides, the CDR3 is TGTGCCAGCAGCTTAGATCAAGGGGGGGGTAGAGAGACCCAGTACTTC.

The chain has TRBV18 and TRBJ1-5; D ambiguous. This CDR3 has 16 residues. The germline CDR1 and CDR2 sequences are KGHSH and LQKENI. The V and J ends lost 4 bases and 0 bases respectively, with 13 bases between them. CDR3 DNA: TGTGCCAGCTCACTGACGGAACCTTATAGCAATCAGCCCCAGCATTTT. This gives the protein CASSLTEPYSNQPQHF.

V usage is TRBV5-1 and J usage is TRBJ2-7, with 8 bases aligning to TRBD2. Germline CDR1 SGHRS, CDR2 YFSETQ. The CDR3 has 14 amino acids. V dropped 4 bases and J dropped 4; count of bases not matched to a gene: 7. The CDR3 loop is CASSTSGGNYEQYF. The CDR3 nucleotides read TGCGCCAGCAGCACTAGCGGAGGAAATTACGAGCAGTACTTC.

This chain links TRBV6-5 with TRBJ1-2; weak D call: TRBD1 (5 bases). This CDR3 region has 15 residues. The germline CDR1 and CDR2 sequences are MNHEY and SVGAGI. Trimming removed 2 bases at V and 4 bases at J, with 14 bases between. CDR3 region: CASSYRLDSTYGYTF. The DNA of the CDR3 is TGTGCCAGCAGTTACAGGCTAGACAGCACCTATGGCTACACCTTC.

This clone was picked up one time. This chain uses TRBV7-2 with TRBJ2-3; D call uncertain. The CDR3 is 13 amino acids. Germline V gives CDR1 SGHTA, CDR2 FQGNSA. Trimming cost V 1 base and J 7 bases, with 9 bases left between them. The CDR3 sequence: CASSLVHSNTQYF. The CDR3 DNA is TGTGCCAGCAGCTTAGTCCACAGCAATACGCAGTATTTT.

The J gene is TRBJ2-2, the V gene TRBV18; D may be TRBD2 (5 bases). Between the trimmed V and J ends, which lost 5 bases and 4 bases, there was a span of 14 bases. The CDR3 is made up of 15 amino acids. Germline loops: CDR1 KGHSH, CDR2 LQKENI. The CDR3 reads CASSKNPGSTGELFF. In DNA form, the CDR3 reads TGTGCCAGCTCAAAGAACCCGGGGTCCACCGGGGAGCTGTTTTTT.

The chain recombines TRBV2 with TRBJ2-5; D is ambiguous. The CDR3 is made up of 12 amino acids. Deletions cut 4 bases from V and 3 bases from J, with 6 bases between. The germline V gene has CDR1 SNHLY and CDR2 FYNNEI. CDR3 protein: CASSVKKETQYF. The CDR3 DNA is TGTGCCAGCAGTGTCAAGAAAGAGACCCAGTACTTC.

The V and J genes are TRBV29-1 and TRBJ2-7; 9 bases line up with TRBD1. There are 15 residues in the CDR3. Looked up from germline, CDR1 is SQVTM and CDR2 is ANQGSEA. With V trimmed by 6 bases and J by 3 bases, 12 bases remained unmatched. The CDR3 sequence: CSVKTGTGSNYEQYF. CDR3 coding DNA: TGCAGCGTGAAGACCGGGACAGGGTCCAACTACGAGCAGTACTTC.

This clone came up a few times. The chain links TRBV19 to TRBJ1-6, with D hard to call. Trimming removed 5 bases at V and 7 bases at J, with 9 bases between. The CDR3 loop spans 13 amino acids. CDR1 LNHDA and CDR2 SQIVND come from the germline V gene (reference sequence). CDR3 amino acids: CASSGQLNSPLHF. DNA for the CDR3: TGTGCCAGTAGTGGGCAGTTAAATTCACCCCTCCACTTT.

The gene calls are TRBV28 and TRBJ1-2; weak D call: TRBD1 (5 bases). V was pared by 6 bases and J by 8 bases, with 10 bases between. The CDR3 has 11 residues. Germline CDR1 and CDR2: MDHEN and SYDVKM. The CDR3 here is CASRLGVGYTF. As DNA, the CDR3 is TGTGCCAGCAGGCTGGGGGTAGGCTACACCTTC.

The V call is TRBV5-4, the J call TRBJ2-5, with TRBD1 identical over 8 bases. Germline V gives CDR1 SGHNT, CDR2 YYREEE (reference sequence). There are 15 residues in the CDR3. The V gene end was trimmed by 5 bases and the J gene end by 2 bases; junction bases not matched to a gene: 8. The CDR3 DNA sequence: TGTGCCAGCAGTCATGCTAGGACAGGGCAAGAGACCCAGTACTTC. This sequence encodes CASSHARTGQETQYF.

This clone was seen a handful of times. The J gene is TRBJ1-5, the V gene TRBV7-8; D is unclear. Germline V lookup: CDR1 SGHVS, CDR2 FQNEAQ. V shed 5 bases and J shed 7 bases, with 12 bases lying between them. The CDR3 spans 13 residues. CDR3 amino acids: CASSPTAWQPQHF. The CDR3 nucleotides are TGTGCCAGCAGCCCAACGGCGTGGCAGCCCCAGCATTTT.

The chain recombines TRBV6-5 with TRBJ1-3; tentative D call: TRBD1 (5 bases). The CDR3 length is 15 residues. Trimming removed 6 bases from V and 4 bases from J, with 16 bases in between. Germline lookup yields CDR1 MNHEY and CDR2 SVGAGI. The CDR3 reads CASRPESGPGNTIYF. DNA for the CDR3: TGTGCCAGCAGGCCCGAATCAGGGCCCGGAAACACCATATATTTT.

V is TRBV19 and J is TRBJ2-3; 10 bases map to TRBD2. After removal of 3 bases from V and 3 bases from J, the junction contained 15 bases not matched to a gene. The germline gives CDR1 LNHDA, CDR2 SQIVND (reference sequence). The CDR3 runs 19 residues. CDR3: CASSILGSSGGSGTDTQYF. In DNA form, the CDR3 reads TGTGCCAGTAGTATCCTCGGGAGTAGCGGGGGGTCGGGTACAGATACGCAGTATTTT.

The CDR3 DNA follows: TGTGCCAGCAGTCCTCACAGGGGGCGCCTTATGTATGGCTACACCTTC. Its translation: CASSPHRGRLMYGYTF. The genes are TRBV27 and TRBJ1-2, with 9 nucleotides matching TRBD1. Germline loops: CDR1 MNHEY, CDR2 SMNVEV (reference sequence). V lost 5 bases to trimming and J lost 5 bases; unmatched junction nucleotides: 12. This CDR3 comprises 16 residues.

The genes are TRBV5-1 and TRBJ2-2; D is ambiguous. The V gene's germline CDR1 is SGHRS and CDR2 YFSETQ. Trimming stripped 0 bases from V and 4 bases from J, with 10 bases between. This CDR3 region has 15 residues. DNA of the CDR3: TGCGCCAGCAGCTTGGCCGGGTCTACCACCGGGGAGCTGTTTTTT. Translating it yields CASSLAGSTTGELFF.